Listed below are T cell receptor beta chains from one sample, sequenced in a study of T-cell memory formation after mild COVID-19. A single record per CDR3 protein comes from TCRdb applying MiXCR to the 5' RACE reads. The data show more than 35,000 distinct CDR3 sequences, approximately 9.6% seen once. Material for sequencing was PBMCs or a T cell subset sorted from them (not recorded which). The origin of the receptors is an adult woman who had mild COVID-19 (a few samples of this study predate the infection). Cell type and time point are not known. The CDR3 runs from the conserved cysteine through the conserved F or W. Clone size is given for some rows only: seen once, a few or many times, or a class if the clone is expanded.

v_call | clone_size | cdr3_aa
TRBV6-5 | . | CASRAVSGGADTQYF
TRBV5-4 | few | CASSSRLPTGELFF
TRBV4-2 | many | CASSPTVTPMASGYTF
TRBV5-1 | . | CASSLAQGSGNTIYF
TRBV11-2 | many | CASSLRGGASYEQYF
TRBV12-3/TRBV12-4 | few | CASSPTRDRPGTEAFF
TRBV7-4 | many | CASRFRVTDTQYF
TRBV9 | many | CASSVGAANEKLFF
TRBV9 | . | CASSVDGPNEKLFF
TRBV5-6 | . | CASSRWVAGDFYNEQFF
TRBV6-5 | . | CASSPPGNTEAFF
TRBV6-5 | . | CASRAQGHLGLEQYF
TRBV10-3 | few | CAISGQTGASYNEQFF
TRBV27 | once | CASSPSRVNTEAFF
TRBV3-1 | many | CASRDRGRNTEAFF
TRBV19 | few | CASSIRQGATYNEQFF
TRBV12-3/TRBV12-4 | few | CASSLSRLRTGELFF
TRBV5-1 | few | CASSLVRAGGTDTQYF
TRBV2 | few | CASGGQVNQPQHF
TRBV14 | few | CASSQDRAGGPQFF
TRBV7-3 | many | CASSIFPGNEQFF
TRBV7-2 | many | CASSPSYEQYF
TRBV7-2 | medium-sized | CASSLADTQYF
TRBV5-1 | many | CASSPVAGLDTEAFF
TRBV5-4 | . | CASTPGQSTDTQYF
TRBV18 | few | CASSFLAPREDTQYF
TRBV5-5 | . | CASSLRTGALEQYF
TRBV5-5 | many | CASSRTGQGFLTF
TRBV12-3/TRBV12-4 | . | CASSPASGANVLTF
TRBV29-1 | . | CSATTRGDTEAFF
TRBV6-6 | . | CASRYRGQDTEAFF
TRBV5-4 | . | CASSRGQGDQPQHF
TRBV12-3/TRBV12-4 | few | CASSPGTISYNEQFF
TRBV12-3/TRBV12-4 | few | CASSLGTNTEAFF
TRBV7-9 | many | CASGPTGTANTEAFF
TRBV20-1 | few | CSASLQGLQFF
TRBV13 | few | CASTIGGGTEAFF
TRBV7-6 | . | CASSSRGGTGELFF
TRBV25-1 | few | CASSGGGWGAQHF
TRBV4-1 | . | CASSQDPQPLYGYTF
TRBV5-1 | few | CASSLGQGWTDTQYF
TRBV7-2 | many | CASSKYQETQYF
TRBV12-3/TRBV12-4 | few | CASSQGRGEAFF
TRBV14 | many | CASSQDSYNEQFF
TRBV29-1 | many | CSVRTSAAYEQYF
TRBV4-1 | many | CASSQRPQGRGIDYGYTF
TRBV10-3 | once | CAISDRPYEQYF
TRBV20-1 | . | CSARSALNEQYF